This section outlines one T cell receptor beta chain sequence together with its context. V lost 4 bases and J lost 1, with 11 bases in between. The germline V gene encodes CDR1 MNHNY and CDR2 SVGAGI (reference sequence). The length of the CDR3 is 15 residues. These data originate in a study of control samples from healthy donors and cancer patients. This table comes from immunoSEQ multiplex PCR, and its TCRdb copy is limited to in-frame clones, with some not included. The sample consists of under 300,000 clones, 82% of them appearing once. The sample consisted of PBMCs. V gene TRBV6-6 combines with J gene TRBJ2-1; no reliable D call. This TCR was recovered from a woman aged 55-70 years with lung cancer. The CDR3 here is CASSSHLLSYNEQFF. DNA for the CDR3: TGTGCCAGCAGTTCCCACCTGTTGTCCTACAATGAGCAGTTCTTC.